A single T cell receptor (beta chain) is shown here with its context. Its antigen is still unknown. This record comes from a study of T cells in localized non-small cell lung cancer. Findings of the study overall: Appearance in adjacent lung was seen for a median roughly 56 of the top 100 tumor clones. Multi-region tumor sequencing was not done, so intratumor heterogeneity could not be excluded. Longer overall survival was seen with higher T cell density measured in blood.

Germline V gene sequence: CDR1 MNHEY, CDR2 SMNVEV (reference sequence). V was clipped by 2 bases and J by 1 base, with 3 bases between them. The CDR3 has 12 amino acids. The table came from immunoSEQ multiplex PCR; TCRdb's copy has only in-frame clones and leaves some out. The sample holds tens of thousands of clones; about four fifths are singletons and the top ten take 2.8%. This specimen was peripheral blood, taken before any cancer treatment. The sequence was collected from a man aged 40 to 70 with stage I lung adenocarcinoma. The V and J genes are TRBV27 and TRBJ2-7; no definite D call. CDR3 sequence: CASSLSSYEQYF. The CDR3, as DNA: TGTGCCAGCAGTTTAAGTTCCTACGAGCAGTACTTC.